This passage covers 25 T cell receptor beta chains from one sample sequenced in a study of T-cell reconstitution after alpha-beta-depleted transplantation in children. Their recognized antigens are unknown. TCRbeta library preparation incorporated unique molecular identifiers. In TCRdb, the PCR reads were re-called with MiXCR into one record per CDR3 protein. The data hold about 300,000 distinct CDR3 sequences, with roughly 8.2% observed a single time. Study-wide results and limits: At the one-year point after transplant, T-cell counts and TCRbeta diversity were found to come mostly from T cells that had been newly produced.

Here the sequenced sample was peripheral blood, taken 360 days after TCRalphabeta/CD19-depleted stem cell transplant. The receptor set was obtained from a female patient between 2 and 15 years old who had a stem cell transplant for Fanconi anemia, so the T cells may come from the graft donor.

V is TRBV20-1 and J is TRBJ2-7; D may be TRBD1 or TRBD2 (5 bases each). This CDR3 is built from 15 residues. Germline V CDR1 and CDR2: DFQATT, SNEGSKA (reference sequence). Trimming stripped 3 bases from V and 0 bases from J, with 15 bases between. The CDR3 DNA is TGCAGTGCTAGGGGACCTGGATACTCCTCCTACGAGCAGTACGTC. It is translated as CSARGPGYSSYEQYV.

In this sample, this clonotype turned up many times. The V call is TRBV7-2, the J call TRBJ2-7; 14 bases line up with TRBD2. The J segment lost 5 bases and the V segment lost 5 bases, leaving 11 bases of the junction unmatched. The CDR3 runs to 17 residues. Germline loops: CDR1 SGHTA, CDR2 FQGNSA. CDR3 nucleotide sequence: TGTGCCAGCAGCCTTCAGGGACTAGCGGGAGTTGTCCACGAGCAGTACTTC. Amino acids: CASSLQGLAGVVHEQYF.

This clonotype has more than one count but fewer than ten. This chain links TRBV20-1 with TRBJ1-2, with TRBD1 identical over 7 bases. This CDR3 region has 17 residues. Trimming removed 5 bases from V and 0 bases from J; junction bases left unmatched: 15. The germline V gene encodes CDR1 DFQATT and CDR2 SNEGSKA (reference sequence). CDR3 sequence (DNA): TGCAGTGCTCCTCCCTCGACCAGGGGGACAGCTAACTATGGCTACACCTTC. Its protein is CSAPPSTRGTANYGYTF.

This clonotype was observed a few times. The chain joins TRBV5-1 to TRBJ1-1; D uncertain. Trimming shortened V by 1 base and J by 6 bases, and 13 bases separated the two germline ends. Germline V lookup: CDR1 SGHRS, CDR2 YFSETQ. The length of the CDR3 is 14 residues. The CDR3: CASSLYGIGAEAFF. CDR3 nucleotides: TGCGCCAGCAGCTTGTACGGGATTGGCGCTGAAGCTTTCTTT. The entire variable domain, with the rest obtained from reference TRBV5-1 and TRBJ1-1, is as follows: KAGVTQTPRYLIKTRGQQVTLSCSPISGHRSVSWYQQTPGQGLQFLFEYFSETQRNKGNFPGRFSGRQFSNSRSEMNVSTLELGDSALYLCASSLYGIGAEAFFGQGTRLTVV.

The chain joins TRBV10-3 to TRBJ1-1, with D tentatively TRBD1 (5 bases). The CDR3 totals 13 residues. Per the germline V gene, CDR1 is ENHRY and CDR2 is SYGVKD. Trimming pared 6 bases from V and 0 bases from J, leaving 8 bases between. CDR3 in amino acids: CAIRDILNTEAFF. Here the CDR3 DNA reads TGTGCCATCAGGGACATTTTGAACACTGAAGCTTTCTTT.

There are many counts of this clonotype. The chain uses TRBV6-6 and TRBJ2-2; no firm D call. CDR1 MNHNY and CDR2 SVGAGI come from the germline V gene (reference sequence). V lost 6 bases to trimming and J lost 4 bases, with 3 bases between them. This CDR3 is 11 amino acids long. Here the CDR3 reads CASSSTGELFF. In nucleotides, the CDR3 is TGTGCCAGCAGCAGCACCGGGGAGCTGTTTTTT.

This clonotype occurred many times. The genes are TRBV5-1 and TRBJ1-1, with D unresolved. Germline V lookup: CDR1 SGHRS, CDR2 YFSETQ. Trimming removed 7 bases from V and 1 base from J, with 20 bases in between. The CDR3 has 16 residues. CDR3 sequence: CASGTLLAAGNTEAFF. The CDR3 DNA is TGCGCCAGCGGAACCCTACTTGCCGCAGGGAACACTGAAGCTTTCTTT.

CDR3: CASRTRGHYGYTF. For the CDR3, the DNA is TGTGCCAGCAGAACCAGGGGCCACTATGGCTACACCTTC. V usage is TRBV2 and J usage is TRBJ1-2; D may be TRBD1 (6 bases). Germline V gene sequence: CDR1 SNHLY, CDR2 FYNNEI. Trimming cost V 6 bases and J 3 bases, with 11 bases left between them. The CDR3 loop spans 13 amino acids.

CDR3 sequence reads: CSVAGGAEAFF. CDR3 DNA sequence: TGCAGCGTTGCGGGCGGGGCTGAAGCTTTCTTT. V usage is TRBV29-1 and J usage is TRBJ1-1; no firm D call. CDR1 SQVTM and CDR2 ANQGSEA come from the germline V gene. The germline V and J ends were trimmed by 4 bases and 6 bases, with 9 bases remaining between them. This CDR3 comprises 11 residues.

This clonotype was seen at least ten times. The gene calls are TRBV20-1 and TRBJ2-1, with TRBD2 identical over 11 bases. The junction had 3 bases not matched to a gene; V was cut back by 2 bases and J by 3 bases. Germline CDR1 is DFQATT and CDR2 is SNEGSKA (reference sequence). This CDR3 has 15 amino acids. The CDR3 nucleotides read TGCAGTGCTAGACCGGGACTAGCGGTCTACAATGAGCAGTTCTTC. Protein product: CSARPGLAVYNEQFF.

This clonotype was counted at least ten times. This chain links TRBV12-3 or TRBV12-4 with TRBJ2-5, with TRBD2 matching 9 bases. The CDR3 extends over 17 amino acids. J was trimmed by 5 bases and V by 3 bases; bases with no gene match: 13. The CDR3 is CASSFVLAGTSGETQYF. The CDR3 DNA reads TGTGCCAGCAGTTTTGTCCTAGCGGGGACCTCCGGGGAGACCCAGTACTTC.

This clonotype appeared many times. The chain couples TRBV6-1 to TRBJ2-1; D gene ambiguous. The CDR3 is made up of 12 amino acids. V was cut by 3 bases and J by 10 bases, with 10 bases left in between. Germline values: CDR1 MNHNS, CDR2 SASEGT. The DNA of the CDR3 is TGTGCCAGCAGTGATGCCGGAGAGGAGCAGTTCTTC. It yields the protein CASSDAGEEQFF.

This clonotype occurred many times. This chain joins TRBV7-2 and TRBJ1-5; the D is unclear. V lost 3 bases, J lost 4 bases, and 13 bases lay in between. The CDR3 totals 15 residues. Per the germline V gene, CDR1 is SGHTA and CDR2 is FQGNSA. CDR3 nucleotide sequence: TGTGCCAGCAGCTTCATGAGCAGTTTGAATCAGCCCCAGCATTTT. Encoded protein: CASSFMSSLNQPQHF.

The sample holds many counts of this clonotype. V usage is TRBV12-3 or TRBV12-4 and J usage is TRBJ2-7, with D possibly matching TRBD1 (5 bases). This CDR3 is 11 amino acids long. Trimming removed 9 bases from V and 2 bases from J, with 8 bases in between. CDR3 residues: CASGAPYEQYF. The DNA of the CDR3 is TGTGCCAGTGGGGCCCCCTACGAGCAGTACTTC.

This clonotype was seen repeatedly, ten times or more. The J gene is TRBJ1-1, the V gene TRBV12-3 or TRBV12-4; D unclear. The CDR3 has 13 amino acids. The V and J ends lost 6 bases and 0 bases respectively, with 8 bases between them. Here the CDR3 reads CASRFTLNTEAFF. As DNA, the CDR3 is TGTGCCAGCAGATTTACTTTGAACACTGAAGCTTTCTTT.

CDR3: CATSSRGHDRSNTGELFF. The DNA for the CDR3 is TGTGCCACCAGCAGCAGGGGACATGACCGATCGAACACCGGGGAGCTGTTTTTT. J is TRBJ2-2 and V is TRBV15; a weak D match, TRBD1 (6 bases). The CDR3 is 18 residues long. With 3 bases removed from V and 0 bases from J, the gap between germline ends came to 17 bases. The germline V gene has CDR1 LNHNV and CDR2 YYDKDF (reference sequence).

This clonotype was seen ten or more times. V is TRBV9 and J is TRBJ2-5, with TRBD2 matching 10 bases. Germline CDR1 and CDR2: SGDLS and YYNGEE. The CDR3 loop spans 16 amino acids. The J segment lost 2 bases and the V segment lost 0 bases, leaving 4 bases of the junction unmatched. The DNA of the CDR3 is TGTGCCAGCAGCGTAGGAAATAGCGGGGGGCAAGAGACCCAGTACTTC. Translation gives CASSVGNSGGQETQYF.

In this sample, this clonotype turned up a few times. The rearrangement links TRBV5-1 to TRBJ2-6; D might be TRBD1 (5 bases). The CDR3 loop spans 16 amino acids. V lost 2 bases and J 2 bases, leaving 11 bases between the germline ends. Germline assignment: CDR1 SGHRS and CDR2 YFSETQ. CDR3 sequence reads: CASSFIRGTGANVLTF. The CDR3 bases are TGCGCCAGCAGCTTTATAAGGGGCACTGGGGCCAACGTCCTGACTTTC.

This clonotype was recorded many times. The genes are TRBV12-3 or TRBV12-4 and TRBJ1-5; D call uncertain. The CDR3 length is 17 residues. The V gene lost 6 bases and the J gene lost 0 bases, with 18 bases spanning the gap. This CDR3 reads CASSPNGPGISNQPQHF. CDR3 sequence (DNA): TGTGCCAGCAGCCCCAATGGTCCAGGCATTAGCAATCAGCCCCAGCATTTT.

This clonotype was found many times. The gene calls are TRBV12-3 or TRBV12-4 and TRBJ2-1; 11 bases map to TRBD2. The CDR3 length is 14 residues. The ends lost 6 bases at V and 10 bases at J; junction bases unmatched: 8. In DNA form, the CDR3 reads TGTGCCAGCAGGCCCCTGGGACTAGCGGTCGAGCAGTTCTTC. Encoded protein: CASRPLGLAVEQFF.

This clonotype came up many times. The V gene is TRBV27, the J gene TRBJ2-4, with D possibly TRBD2 on 6 matching bases. V was clipped by 0 bases and J by 3 bases, with 12 bases between them. The CDR3 loop spans 16 amino acids. CDR1 is MNHEY and CDR2 is SMNVEV in the germline V gene (reference sequence). The CDR3 protein is CASSLSRGWGKNIQYF. The CDR3 DNA reads TGTGCCAGCAGTTTATCGCGGGGTTGGGGCAAAAACATTCAGTACTTC.

This clonotype came up once. The chain couples TRBV7-8 to TRBJ2-2, with 8 bases that match TRBD2. This CDR3 is 17 amino acids long. The V and J ends lost 0 bases and 2 bases, in that order; junction bases with no gene match: 5. CDR1 SGHVS and CDR2 FQNEAQ come from the germline V gene. Here the CDR3 reads CASSLALAGPNTGELFF. The CDR3 nucleotides are TGTGCCAGCAGCTTAGCCTTAGCGGGGCCCAACACCGGGGAGCTGTTTTTT. The whole variable domain, filled in from reference TRBV7-8 and TRBJ2-2, reads GAGVSQSPRYKVAKRGQDVALRCDPISGHVSLFWYQQALGQGPEFLTYFQNEAQLDKSGLPSDRFFAERPEGSVSTLKIQRTQQEDSAVYLCASSLALAGPNTGELFFGEGSRLTVL.

The chain is built from TRBV4-1 and TRBJ1-5; no definite D call. V shed 1 base and J shed 4 bases, with 5 bases lying between them. The CDR3 has 13 amino acids. Germline V gene sequence: CDR1 MGHRA, CDR2 YSYEKL. CDR3 in amino acids: CASSQGANQPQHF. In DNA, the CDR3 is TGCGCCAGCAGCCAAGGGGCTAATCAGCCCCAGCATTTT.

The table lists this clonotype with many counts. This chain links TRBV11-2 with TRBJ2-1; 10 nucleotides match TRBD2. This CDR3 has 19 residues. The germline V gene encodes CDR1 SGHAT and CDR2 FQNNGV. V shed 0 bases and J 2 bases; nucleotides not matched to a gene: 10. The CDR3 loop reads CASSLDATSGALTYNEQFF. In DNA form, the CDR3 reads TGTGCCAGCAGCTTAGATGCCACTAGCGGGGCCCTTACCTACAATGAGCAGTTCTTC.

This clonotype was seen repeatedly, ten times or more. The chain joins TRBV20-1 to TRBJ2-3, with 10 bases lining up with TRBD2. The CDR3 has 16 residues. The V gene's germline CDR1 is DFQATT and CDR2 SNEGSKA (reference sequence). V trimming: 4 bases; J trimming: 3 bases; junction bases outside the gene matches: 10. Written as DNA, the CDR3 is TGCAGTGCTACTCCGTGGCTAGCGGGAGTTACAGATACGCAGTATTTT. This sequence encodes CSATPWLAGVTDTQYF.